The rows below give T cell receptor beta chains drawn from one sample of a study of T cell changes during pregnancy in multiple sclerosis. Sequencing used immunoSEQ multiplex PCR; TCRdb keeps in-frame clones, though not all of them. The sample consists of tens of thousands of clones, about 91% of them appearing once. The sample consisted of CD4+ T cells from peripheral blood mononuclear cells, taken in the third trimester of pregnancy. The receptors were sampled from a female donor in good health, enrolled as a control in a pregnancy study. Each CDR3 is given with its conserved first and last residue. D genes are given only for firm matches. Clone size is not always given. Where it is, it says once, few, many or a class for expanded clones.

TRBJ1-1 | TRBV5-5 | 16 | - | - | CASSFQNMVVVTEAFF | TGTGCCAGCAGCTTCCAAAACATGGTTGTGGTCACTGAAGCTTTCTTT
TRBJ1-3 | TRBV7-8 | 16 | - | - | CASSLGGGGSGNTIYF | TGTGCCAGCAGCTTAGGTGGGGGGGGCTCTGGAAACACCATATATTTT
TRBJ2-1 | TRBV4-1 | 14 | - | TRBD1 | CASSHGTGGNEQFF | TGCGCCAGCAGCCACGGGACAGGGGGAAATGAGCAGTTCTTC
TRBJ2-2 | TRBV6-5 | 11 | - | - | CASSLTGELFF | TGTGCCAGCAGTCTCACCGGGGAGCTGTTTTTT
TRBJ1-1 | TRBV5-1 | 15 | once | TRBD1 | CASREGQGASAEAFF | TGCGCCAGCAGGGAGGGACAGGGGGCGAGCGCTGAAGCTTTCTTT
TRBJ1-1 | TRBV9 | 15 | - | - | CASSVVGQMNTEAFF | TGTGCCAGCAGCGTAGTAGGACAGATGAACACTGAAGCTTTCTTT
TRBJ1-1 | TRBV5-4 | 16 | - | - | CASSPTTGGWGTEAFF | TGTGCCAGCAGCCCGACTACGGGGGGCTGGGGCACTGAAGCTTTCTTT
TRBJ2-6 | TRBV11-3 | 14 | - | TRBD1 | CASRGGTGSNVLTF | TGTGCCAGCAGGGGCGGGACAGGGTCCAACGTCCTGACTTTC
TRBJ1-1 | TRBV18 | 13 | - | - | CASSMGAGSEAFF | TGTGCCAGCTCAATGGGGGCGGGCTCTGAAGCTTTCTTT
TRBJ1-5 | TRBV7-3 | 13 | - | - | CASSLSSHQPQHF | TGTGCCAGCAGCTTGTCGTCCCATCAGCCCCAGCATTTT
TRBJ2-5 | TRBV5-4 | 16 | - | - | CASSSSAGRGRETQYF | TGTGCCAGCAGCTCCTCGGCCGGCAGGGGTAGGGAGACCCAGTACTTC
TRBJ1-1 | TRBV7-3 | 15 | - | - | CASSLGEGRSTEAFF | TGTGCCAGCAGCTTAGGTGAGGGAAGGAGCACTGAAGCTTTCTTT
TRBJ1-1 | TRBV19 | 15 | - | TRBD1 | CASSPQGARSGEAFF | TGTGCCAGTAGCCCACAGGGGGCGCGTTCTGGTGAAGCTTTCTTT
TRBJ1-2 | TRBV7-2 | 15 | once | TRBD1 | CASSLGRGTVRGYTF | TGTGCCAGCAGCTTAGGGCGAGGGACAGTGAGGGGCTACACCTTC
TRBJ2-2 | TRBV7-2 | 12 | - | - | CASSLIIGELFF | TGTGCCAGCAGCTTAATCATCGGGGAGCTGTTTTTT
TRBJ2-5 | TRBV30 | 13 | - | TRBD1 | CAWSGGGEETQYF | TGTGCCTGGAGTGGAGGGGGCGAAGAGACCCAGTACTTC
TRBJ1-1 | TRBV5-1 | 15 | - | TRBD1 | CASSFSAGGNTEAFF | TGCGCCAGCAGCTTTTCGGCAGGGGGGAACACTGAAGCTTTCTTT